The present T cell receptor beta chain was sequenced within a study of identical twins. General study findings and limits: For cord blood, abundant beta clonotypes had fewer insertions, unlike memory repertoires, which showed none.

In the case of this clonotype: No antigen is known for it.

Template switching added a universal primer site, and cDNA bore unique molecular identifiers. TCRdb called the 5' RACE reads again in MiXCR, with one record for every CDR3 protein. Of about 730,000 distinct CDR3 sequences in the sample, less than 25% were seen once. The sample was also reused in another study, on T cells expressing NK-cell markers. From that second work: Dominant NKG2C+ clonotype frequencies of 1.0-7.0% of CD8+ T cells were measured in a handful of donors. These clonotypes, the leaders elsewhere, also led the CD3+CD56-NKG2C+ fraction in four donors.

Sequencing was done on a sample of PBMCs. This TCR derives from a woman between 18 and 30 years old in good health.

The CDR3 protein is CASNEGNAGANVLTF. The CDR3 region has the DNA TGTGCCAGCAACGAGGGGAATGCTGGGGCCAACGTCCTGACTTTC. The chain carries TRBV2 and TRBJ2-6; tentatively, D is TRBD1 or TRBD2 (5 bases each). This CDR3 comprises 15 residues. In germline, CDR1 is SNHLY, CDR2 FYNNEI. Trimming took 7 bases from V and 2 from J, leaving 12 bases between them.